One and the same sample provided the 27 T cell receptor beta chains below, sequenced in a study of blood T cells in healthy people across ages. With a J-beta primer mix and a sample-barcoded 5' primer, a second PCR ran 7 to 11 cycles. TCRdb fed the 5' RACE reads into MiXCR, producing one record per CDR3 protein. This table holds over a million distinct CDR3 sequences, roughly 45% found once. Sequenced sample: blood. All receptors come from a woman between 18 and 30 years old in good health.

This clonotype was detected a few times. The genes are TRBV7-2 and TRBJ2-7; D might be TRBD1 or TRBD2, each matching 5 bases. Trimming removed 4 bases from V and 3 bases from J, with 16 bases in between. CDR1 and CDR2 from the germline V gene are SGHTA and FQGNSA. The CDR3 spans 15 residues. The CDR3, as DNA: TGTGCCAGCAGCTCCGGAAGAAGGGACCTCTACGAGCAGTACTTC. It specifies CASSSGRRDLYEQYF. The variable domain in full, with the rest retrieved from reference TRBV7-2 and TRBJ2-7, is GAGVSQSPSNKVTEKGKDVELRCDPISGHTALYWYRQSLGQGLEFLIYFQGNSAPDKSGLPSDRFSAERTGGSVSTLTIQRTQQEDSAVYLCASSSGRRDLYEQYFGPGTRLTVT.

This clonotype showed up just a few times. The chain recombines TRBV9 with TRBJ1-1; unclear D gene. The CDR3 runs to 13 residues. V gave up 2 bases and J gave up 1 base, with 6 bases separating them. The germline V gene has CDR1 SGDLS and CDR2 YYNGEE. The CDR3 DNA is TGTGCCAGCAGCGTGGGCCCGAACACTGAAGCTTTCTTT. Its translation: CASSVGPNTEAFF.

The genes are TRBV4-1 and TRBJ2-1, with 8 bases lining up with TRBD1. The CDR3 spans 15 residues. V lost 3 bases, J lost 9 bases, and 10 bases stayed unmatched. CDR1 MGHRA and CDR2 YSYEKL come from the germline V gene. In DNA, the CDR3 is TGCGCCAGCAGCCAGTCCGGGACAGGCAGCAGTGAGCAGTTCTTC. This translates into CASSQSGTGSSEQFF.

The rearrangement joins TRBV2 to TRBJ1-4; TRBD1 aligns across 10 bases. V shed 6 bases, J shed 5 bases, and the junction held 9 bases outside the gene matches. CDR1 and CDR2 (germline): SNHLY, FYNNEI. The CDR3 sequence is 16 residues long. DNA for the CDR3: TGTGCCAGCAGACGCCAGACAGGGGGCGCGAATGAAAAACTGTTTTTT. Residues: CASRRQTGGANEKLFF.

This clonotype was seen only a few times. CDR3 sequence: CASSSHGQPRETQYF. CDR3 DNA: TGTGCCAGCAGTTCACACGGACAGCCTCGAGAGACCCAGTACTTC. This rearrangement joins TRBV12-3 or TRBV12-4 to TRBJ2-5; D possibly corresponds to TRBD1 (6 bases). V dropped 4 bases and J dropped 4 bases, with 16 bases sitting between them. This CDR3 is 15 amino acids long.

The chain couples TRBV7-9 to TRBJ1-2, with D possibly TRBD1 on 5 matching bases. V was cut by 1 base and J by 5 bases, with 17 bases left in between. Germline V gives CDR1 SEHNR, CDR2 FQNEAQ (reference sequence). The CDR3 is made up of 16 amino acids. CDR3 region: CASSLEMRGPFYGYTF. The CDR3 DNA reads as TGTGCCAGCAGCTTAGAGATGAGGGGCCCTTTTTATGGCTACACCTTC.

This chain connects TRBV2 to TRBJ2-3; D is perhaps TRBD2 (6 bases). The CDR3 sequence is 15 residues long. The ends were cut back, 2 bases at V and 4 bases at J, with 13 bases in the middle. Germline CDR1 SNHLY, CDR2 FYNNEI. CDR3 coding DNA: TGTGCCAGCAGTGAACTAGGAGGGGATGCAGATACGCAGTATTTT. It specifies CASSELGGDADTQYF.

V usage is TRBV7-8 and J usage is TRBJ2-5; D is unclear. V lost 5 bases and J 3 bases, leaving 13 bases between the germline ends. This CDR3 spans 14 amino acids. The germline CDR1 and CDR2 sequences are SGHVS and FQNEAQ. Here the CDR3 reads CASSLTDWEETQYF. In nucleotides, the CDR3 is TGTGCCAGCAGCCTAACCGACTGGGAAGAGACCCAGTACTTC.

This chain connects TRBV2 to TRBJ2-7; TRBD1 matches 11 bases. Unmatched junction bases numbered 13, after V lost 8 bases and J lost 7 bases. CDR1 and CDR2 from the germline V gene are SNHLY and FYNNEI. The CDR3 contains 15 residues. The CDR3 protein is CASRLGQGAYNEQYF. The CDR3 DNA is TGTGCCAGCCGACTAGGACAGGGGGCCTACAATGAGCAGTACTTC.

This clonotype was seen once. The chain recombines TRBV6-2 or TRBV6-3 with TRBJ2-3; TRBD1 matches at 9 bases. The germline CDR1 and CDR2 sequences are MNHEY and SVGEGT. V lost 7 bases to trimming and J lost 3 bases; unmatched junction nucleotides: 8. The length of the CDR3 is 15 residues. For the CDR3, the DNA is TGTGCCAGCAAAGGCGGACAGGGGCCTACAGATACGCAGTATTTT. This sequence encodes CASKGGQGPTDTQYF.

The genes are TRBV6-5 and TRBJ2-7; possibly TRBD2 for D (6 bases). CDR3 length: 15 amino acids. The V end was cut by 10 bases, the J end by 7 bases, with 26 bases between. Germline V lookup: CDR1 MNHEY, CDR2 SVGAGI. The CDR3 sequence: CANSSRGSSYNEQYF. The CDR3 DNA reads as TGTGCCAACTCCAGTCGGGGGAGCTCCTACAATGAGCAGTACTTC.

A few counts support this clonotype. The rearrangement links TRBV6-1 to TRBJ2-3, with a tentative D call TRBD1 (7 bases). The CDR3 runs to 14 residues. The V end lost 8 bases, the J end lost 3 bases, and 15 bases lay between the germline ends. Germline V lookup: CDR1 MNHNS, CDR2 SASEGT. The CDR3 reads CASGGGKVTDTQYF. The CDR3 DNA sequence: TGTGCCAGCGGAGGGGGCAAAGTTACAGATACGCAGTATTTT.

The rearrangement links TRBV5-5 to TRBJ1-1, with unresolved D. Trimming stripped 0 bases from V and 5 bases from J, with 14 bases between. The CDR3 sequence is 15 residues long. Germline loops: CDR1 SGHKS, CDR2 YYEKEE (reference sequence). For the CDR3, the DNA is TGTGCCAGCAGCTTGGATGCCGGCGGGGTAACTGAAGCTTTCTTT. This sequence encodes CASSLDAGGVTEAFF.

This chain links TRBV6-5 with TRBJ2-3; tentative D call: TRBD2 (5 bases). The germline V gene encodes CDR1 MNHEY and CDR2 SVGAGI. V lost 7 bases, J lost 2 bases, and 10 bases lay in between. This CDR3 is 13 amino acids long. CDR3 in DNA: TGTGCCAGCAAAATCCGGGACACAGATACGCAGTATTTT. Protein product: CASKIRDTDTQYF.

This sequence joins TRBV3-1 and TRBJ2-7; weak D call: TRBD1 (5 bases). Germline values: CDR1 LGHDT, CDR2 YNNKEL (reference sequence). The CDR3 is made up of 14 amino acids. The V end was cut by 0 bases, the J end by 5 bases, with 11 bases between. As DNA, the CDR3 is TGTGCCAGCAGCCAAGATTTTAAGGGGAACGAGCAGTACTTC. This sequence encodes CASSQDFKGNEQYF.

This clonotype was seen more than once but under ten times. J is TRBJ2-1 and V is TRBV29-1; perhaps TRBD1 as D (6 bases). CDR3 length: 17 amino acids. The V and J ends lost 1 base and 8 bases respectively, with 24 bases between them. CDR1 and CDR2 (germline): SQVTM, ANQGSEA. This CDR3 reads CSVEGSTGTNVAHEQFF. Here the CDR3 DNA reads TGCAGCGTTGAAGGTTCGACAGGTACAAACGTCGCCCATGAGCAGTTCTTC.

The chain is built from TRBV6-5 and TRBJ1-1, with 8 nucleotides matching TRBD1. V gave up 2 bases and J gave up 1 base; unmatched junction bases: 6. Germline-derived CDR1 and CDR2 are MNHEY and SVGAGI. The CDR3 has 16 amino acids. The CDR3 is CASSYTAGGRNTEAFF. The CDR3 DNA reads as TGTGCCAGCAGTTACACGGCAGGGGGCCGGAACACTGAAGCTTTCTTT.

This clonotype has more than one count but fewer than ten. The chain links TRBV20-1 to TRBJ2-3, with D maybe TRBD2 (5 bases). In germline, CDR1 is DFQATT, CDR2 SNEGSKA (reference sequence). This CDR3 is built from 14 residues. V was clipped by 6 bases and J by 3 bases, with 16 bases between them. The CDR3 protein is CSATSSLGTDTQYF. The DNA for the CDR3 is TGCAGTGCAACTTCTAGCCTTGGAACAGATACGCAGTATTTT.

This clonotype has only a few counts. The chain links TRBV27 to TRBJ1-5; maybe TRBD1 (6 bases). CDR3 length equals 15 residues. With 8 bases removed from V and 6 bases from J, the gap between germline ends came to 20 bases. Germline loops: CDR1 MNHEY, CDR2 SMNVEV (reference sequence). The CDR3 bases are TGTGCCAGCGGAGCTCGGGGGGCCTACGGTCAGCCCCAGCATTTT. It translates to CASGARGAYGQPQHF.

This clonotype was seen a handful of times. The V call is TRBV3-1, the J call TRBJ1-6; the D is unclear. V lost 0 bases to trimming and J lost 7 bases, with 13 bases between them. CDR1 is LGHDT, CDR2 YNNKEL, per germline (reference sequence). CDR3 length: 16 amino acids. CDR3 bases: TGTGCCAGCAGCCAAGAGGGGAAGACGCTAAATTCACCCCTCCACTTT. Translation gives CASSQEGKTLNSPLHF. Together with reference TRBV3-1 and TRBJ1-6, the CDR3 gives the full variable domain: DTAVSQTPKYLVTQMGNDKSIKCEQNLGHDTMYWYKQDSKKFLKIMFSYNNKELIINETVPNRFSPKSPDKAHLNLHINSLELGDSAVYFCASSQEGKTLNSPLHFGNGTRLTVT.

The chain links TRBV6-4 to TRBJ2-1; TRBD2 agrees at 11 bases. Matching the DNA end better, TRBJ2-7 makes the J call doubtful. The germline CDR1 and CDR2 sequences are MRHNA and SNTAGT. CDR3 size: 15 residues. The CDR3, as DNA: TGTGCCAGCAGTGACGGGACTAGCGGTAACGATGAGCAGTACTTC. This encodes CASSDGTSGNDEQYF.

This clonotype showed up just a few times. This chain uses TRBV27 with TRBJ2-3; TRBD2 agrees at 10 bases. The J segment lost 2 bases and the V segment lost 7 bases, leaving 3 bases of the junction unmatched. This CDR3 contains 14 residues. Germline V gene lookup returns CDR1 MNHEY and CDR2 SMNVEV (reference sequence). CDR3 protein: CASNGLAATDTQYF. CDR3 DNA sequence: TGTGCCAGCAACGGACTAGCGGCCACAGATACGCAGTATTTT.

The chain combines TRBV7-9 with TRBJ2-5; D gene unclear. The CDR3 is 13 residues long. Looked up from germline, CDR1 is SEHNR and CDR2 is FQNEAQ (reference sequence). Trimming took off 4 bases at V and 5 bases at J, with 11 bases between the two ends. CDR3 DNA: TGTGCCAGCAGCTCCGACCCGAGGGAGACCCAGTACTTC. Its protein product is CASSSDPRETQYF.

J is TRBJ2-1 and V is TRBV6-5; D uncertain. The V and J ends lost 4 bases and 5 bases respectively, with 9 bases between them. This CDR3 comprises 13 residues. Germline V gene data show CDR1 as MNHEY and CDR2 as SVGAGI. The CDR3 DNA reads TGTGCCAGCAGTTCCAGAAGTAACAATGAGCAGTTCTTC. Protein sequence: CASSSRSNNEQFF.

Concerning this clonotype: Germline is not matched at one junction end, which may reflect a read error. The chain carries TRBV20-1 and TRBJ1-6; D might be TRBD1 (5 bases). The CDR3 runs to 14 residues. The germline CDR1 and CDR2 sequences are DFQATT and SNEGSKA (reference sequence). The CDR3 DNA is TGCAGTGCTAGAGCGGGGACTCCTGATTCACCCCCCCACTTT. Protein sequence: CSARAGTPDSPPHF.

The chain recombines TRBV5-1 with TRBJ2-1; 11 nucleotides line up with TRBD2. Germline V gene lookup returns CDR1 SGHRS and CDR2 YFSETQ. V lost 4 bases and J lost 0; bases outside the gene matches: 6. This CDR3 contains 17 residues. The CDR3 is CASSTGTSGPSYNEQFF. CDR3 bases: TGCGCCAGCAGCACCGGGACTAGCGGTCCCTCCTACAATGAGCAGTTCTTC.

The chain uses TRBV20-1 and TRBJ1-4, with D uncertain. The V and J ends lost 3 bases and 5 bases respectively, with 10 bases between them. CDR3 length: 13 amino acids. The germline CDR1 and CDR2 sequences are DFQATT and SNEGSKA (reference sequence). CDR3 residues: CSASYSINEKLFF. The CDR3 coding sequence is TGCAGTGCTAGTTACAGCATCAATGAAAAACTGTTTTTT.